The T cell receptor beta chain under discussion was sequenced for a study of blood T cells in healthy people across ages (dated by TCRdb to between 2014 and 2017). Some background on the complete study: Template switching captured roughly one uniquely barcoded TCR beta cDNA molecule per two T cells in model experiments. The study measured age-related changes in TCR beta repertoire diversity using deep sequencing normalized with unique cDNA molecular identifiers. Using the same blood draw, the study looked at two additional independent replicas of 1 million unique cDNA reads for two donors, one aged 18 to 30 and the other aged 80 or older. To avoid experimental bias, donors of different ages were spread randomly across the sequencing lanes. The donors were divided into four age groups: young (average about 16 years), middle-aged (about 41), aged (around 59) and long-lived (82).

Summary of the overall study and its limitations: A strong correlation was found between observed TCR beta diversity and the percentage of naive T cells measured by flow cytometry. The long-lived group showed more naive CD4+ T cells, fewer expanded clones and increased TCR diversity than the aged group, suggesting age selection. Since profiling was done on bulk unsorted PBMCs, naive and antigen-experienced compartments could not be conclusively compared. Estimates of total diversity from one million sequenced T cells were regarded as lower bounds and underestimates. Observed TCR beta diversity per million T cells fell roughly linearly with age, and a significant reduction was already apparent by age around 40. Donor CMV infection status was unknown, potentially confounding age-related changes in expanded clonotypes.

The germline V gene specifies MNHEY as CDR1 and SVGEGT as CDR2. The germline ends are 14 bases apart after V is trimmed by 3 bases and J by 2 bases. The CDR3 covers 15 residues, taking in both the cysteine and the phenylalanine. The DNA shown is the 45-base CDR3, in frame from base 1. Systemically healthy Caucasian individuals from Russia, about 38 in total and aged 6 to 90 years, were included as donors. Each donor gave 8 to 10 milliliters of peripheral blood, drawn into EDTA-treated Vacutainer tubes. Ficoll-Paque density-gradient centrifugation was used to isolate PBMCs, with at least 7 million per sample. Trizol reagent was used to extract total RNA from the PBMCs, yielding at least 5.5 micrograms per sample. For every donor, an aliquot of PBMCs went through flow cytometry to measure the percentages of naive CD45RAhigh/CD27high T cells. Library prep was done by 5' RACE. Sequenced on an Illumina HiSeq 2500. The second PCR ran for roughly 7 to 11 cycles and used a J-beta primer mix along with a sample-barcoded 5' primer. Each TCR beta cDNA molecule received a unique molecular identifier from a template-switch 5' adaptor carrying 12 random nucleotides. Each sample yielded at least 2.5 million CDR3-containing paired-end reads. First-strand cDNA synthesis was performed from all RNA using the Mint cDNA synthesis kit, with priming by a TRBC-specific oligonucleotide. All cDNA was treated with uracil-DNA glycosylase and then went through a first 18-cycle PCR with the universal primers M1SS and BC2_uni_R. In the source study's methods: For normalization, 1 million high-quality reads, each with a distinct molecular identifier, were randomly selected from each sample. Reads sharing molecular identifiers were discarded rather than binned into consensus sequences. CDR3 identification, clonotype clustering and error correction used MiTCR with a Q25 quality threshold and the strictest error-elimination algorithm. A nonparametric unseen species model with Euler transformation was used to estimate lower-bound total TCR beta diversity. Using fastp trimming at Q25 and MiXCR clonotype assembly, TCRdb reanalyzed the public sequencing data and kept in-frame beta chains. Rows with one shared CDR3 protein collapse into an entry with the most common genes and DNA. The V and J calls here are based on TCRdb, not the publication. The sample records about 1.4 million distinct CDR3 sequences, around 55% of which are singletons. The ten top clones hold 5% to 7% of the sample.

On this clonotype itself: Its specific antigen is unknown. No much larger clone is present one base from it, and per-base qualities are unavailable.

The sample was blood. The rearrangement joined TRBV6-2 or TRBV6-3 to TRBJ2-7, with the D gene possibly TRBD1 or TRBD2, each one fitting 6 bases. The sequence was collected from a man younger than 35 in good health. This receptor has the CDR3 CASSYSGDTTYEQYF. DNA sequence: TGTGCCAGCAGTTATTCGGGGGACACCACCTACGAGCAGTACTTC.